What follows is one TCR beta chain and its context. TCRdb's table, derived via immunoSEQ multiplex PCR, lists solely in-frame clones and lacks some. The sample yields fewer than 500,000 clones, about 89% seen once. These data belong to a study of blood T cell repertoires in COVID-19. At the level of the study: Italy, Spain and the United States were the sources of the convalescent and acute COVID-19 samples.

CDR3 length equals 15 residues. The V gene end was trimmed by 4 bases and the J gene end by 7 bases; junction bases not matched to a gene: 6. Germline values: CDR1 SGHVS, CDR2 FQNEAQ. The chain links TRBV7-8 to TRBJ2-1, with 11 bases aligning to TRBD2. The clonotype comes from a man aged 25 to 40 who had recovered from COVID-19. Input material: PBMCs or T cells enriched from blood (not recorded which). The CDR3 reads CASSSTSGARNEQFF. CDR3 in DNA: TGTGCCAGCAGCTCGACTAGCGGGGCAAGGAATGAGCAGTTCTTC.